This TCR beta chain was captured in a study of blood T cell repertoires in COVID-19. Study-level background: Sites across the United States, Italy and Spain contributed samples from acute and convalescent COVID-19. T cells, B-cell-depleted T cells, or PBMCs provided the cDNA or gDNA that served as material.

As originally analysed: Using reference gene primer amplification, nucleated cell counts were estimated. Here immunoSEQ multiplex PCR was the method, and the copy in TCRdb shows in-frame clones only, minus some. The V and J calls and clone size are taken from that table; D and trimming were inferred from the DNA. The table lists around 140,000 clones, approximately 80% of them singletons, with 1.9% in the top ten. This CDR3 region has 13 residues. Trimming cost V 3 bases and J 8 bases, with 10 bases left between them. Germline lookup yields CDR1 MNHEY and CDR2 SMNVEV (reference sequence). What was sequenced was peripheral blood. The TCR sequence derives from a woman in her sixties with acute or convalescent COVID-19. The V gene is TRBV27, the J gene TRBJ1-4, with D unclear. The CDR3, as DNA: TGTGCCAGCAGTTTCTCACCACGGGAAAAACTGTTTTTT. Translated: CASSFSPREKLFF.